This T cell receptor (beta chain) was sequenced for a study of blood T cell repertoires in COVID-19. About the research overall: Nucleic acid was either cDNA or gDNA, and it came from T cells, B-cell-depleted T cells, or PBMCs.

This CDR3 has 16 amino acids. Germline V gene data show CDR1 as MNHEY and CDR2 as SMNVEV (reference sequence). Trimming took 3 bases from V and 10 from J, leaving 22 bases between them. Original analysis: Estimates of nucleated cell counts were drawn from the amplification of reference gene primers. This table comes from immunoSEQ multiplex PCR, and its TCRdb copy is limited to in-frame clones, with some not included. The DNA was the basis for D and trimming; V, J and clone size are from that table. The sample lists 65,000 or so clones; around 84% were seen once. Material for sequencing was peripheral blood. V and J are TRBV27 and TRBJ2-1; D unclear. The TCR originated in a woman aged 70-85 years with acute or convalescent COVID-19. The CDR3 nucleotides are TGTGCCAGCAGTTTTTATCCACTTTCTATTTACCCCGAGCAGTTCTTC. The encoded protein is CASSFYPLSIYPEQFF.